This T cell receptor beta chain derives from a study of cytomegalovirus exposure and HLA in healthy donors. Study at large: Clustering assigned 81% of the approximately 400 genotyped donors to the Caucasian-associated ancestry cluster.

Primers included in the PCR were 60 Vbeta and 13 Jbeta primers. Assay: immunoSEQ multiplex PCR; the TCRdb copy retains only in-frame clones and omits some. This sample has some 200,000 clones; 70% occur once, and the top ten carry 2% to 3%. This clone occurred once. Its matching antigen is unknown. Germline-derived CDR1 and CDR2 are SGHVS and FQNEAQ. J gave up 2 bases and V 1 base, and 10 bases lay outside the gene matches. This CDR3 comprises 17 residues. General study results and limits: Sequences of the TCR beta chain were said to predict the HLA-A and HLA-B alleles of most subjects accurately.

Sequencing was done on a sample of PBMCs. J is TRBJ1-2 and V is TRBV7-8; TRBD1 matches at 7 bases. The TCR sequence derives from a man aged 40-55 years in good health and CMV-seropositive. CDR3 nucleotides: TGTGCCAGCAGCTTAGGGTCGAGAGGGGGCGACAACTATGGCTACACCTTC. Protein product: CASSLGSRGGDNYGYTF.